This record covers a single TCR beta chain. No cognate antigen has been identified for it. The input lacks base qualities; no much larger clone sits a single base away. The data were taken from a study of vaccination effects on CD4 cells after COVID-19 (dated by TCRdb to between 2021 and 2024). Notes on the research overall: Each participant got two doses of an mRNA SARS-CoV-2 vaccine, either BNT162b2 or mRNA-1273. SARS-CoV-2 spike-specific CD4+ TCR repertoires were compared before and after mRNA vaccination in COVID-19 convalescent patients and in infection-naive vaccine recipients. A total of over nine COVID-19 convalescent patients and several SARS-CoV-2-naive healthy vaccine recipients were included in the full study. Cultures from other donors in the study were sequenced with the Oncomine TCR Beta short-read assay on an Illumina iSeq 100.

In the ViraFEST assay, PBMC were stimulated with viral peptide pools, and antigen-specific CD4+ T cell clonotypes were then identified by expansion using TCR sequencing. After less than 13 days of culture, CD4+ T cells were isolated with the EasySep CD4+ T cell isolation kit. Healthy vaccine recipients had no prior SARS-CoV-2 infection, confirmed by negative nucleocapsid antibodies before and after vaccination. Each well held over 1.5 million PBMC cultured in IMDM containing roughly 5.1% human AB serum, 9 to 10 IU/ml IL-2 and gentamicin, along with approximately 10 ug/ml peptides. On days 3 and 7, half of the culture medium was replaced with fresh IL-2-containing medium. Unless noted otherwise, every peptide stimulation condition was cultured in triplicate wells. PBMC were separated from whole blood using Ficoll-Paque Plus gradient centrifugation and were then either cryopreserved at -140C or used fresh. Overlapping peptide pools spanned the spike proteins of SARS-CoV-2 and the common cold coronaviruses HCoV-NL63, HCoV-OC43 and HCoV-229E. Genomic DNA was extracted from cultured CD4+ T cells with the QIAamp micro DNA kit.

The library relied on the immunoSEQ multiplex PCR assay. DNA from the CD4+ T cells that had been cultured and isolated underwent TCR beta CDR3 sequencing. Under the source paper's analysis protocol: The analysis removed non-productive TCR sequences, trimmed reads to the CDR3 region, and retained only CDR3s that were 7 or more amino acids long. Antigen-specific clonotypes were identified with the MANAFEST web app by comparing expansion in peptide wells against reference cultures. To count as positive, a clone had to show expansion at FDR<0.05 compared with the reference and with all other wells, an odds ratio above 5, and a frequency above 0.1% in two replicate wells. Clonotypes significantly expanded in SARS-CoV-2 spike wells and in at least one common cold coronavirus spike condition were defined as cross-reactive. Using the stringdist R package, CDR3 similarity was measured by Levenshtein distance, and unrooted trees were constructed with ape in R 3.6.1. Held by TCRdb, this immuneACCESS table contains in-frame sequences only and omits some clones. Under half of the omission traces to an unresolved V gene where checked; the cause of the rest is unknown. The DNA gave D and trimming, while V, J and clone size come from that table. For this sample there are fewer than 65,000 clones; approximately 75% appear just once. Together, the top ten hold about 4% of the sample.

Here is what the overall study found, with its caveats: Among healthy vaccine recipients, nearly all vaccine-induced clones were SARS-CoV-2 mono-reactive, and just 1 of 255 was cross-reactive with common cold coronaviruses. Marked clonal contraction was observed in both infection-induced and vaccine-induced clones at late post-vaccination timepoints, consistent with waning T cell responses. Limitations of the study were the small number of convalescent patients and the absence of early post-infection timepoints.

V gives up 2 bases and J gives up 7 bases, and the segment between their germline ends measures 26 bases. CDR1 and CDR2 are drawn from the germline V gene: MNHEY, SVGEGT. The CDR3 runs 19 amino acids, cysteine and phenylalanine included. Solely the CDR3 DNA is kept, with 57 bases framed from the first base. The rearrangement joined TRBV6-2 or TRBV6-3 to TRBJ2-2, and possibly TRBD1, on 5 matching bases. This TCR came from a human donor who received a COVID-19 vaccine. Sequencing used CD4+ T cells from PBMCs cultured with HCoV-OC43 spike peptides, obtained before COVID-19 vaccination. In light of the paper, this sample's cell subset or site label describes: HCoV-OC43 spike overlapping peptide pool stimulation. The nucleotide sequence is given as TGTGCCAGCAGTTACCCGCGACAGAGGCCCCAGAGAAACGACGGGGAGCTGTTTTTT. Its product reads: CASSYPRQRPQRNDGELFF.